A single sample gave rise to the 27 T cell receptor beta chains below, sequenced in a study of T cells in Graves' hyperthyroidism and ophthalmopathy. Authors of the study amplified TCR beta CDR3 regions from RNA transcripts. The HTBI primer set served for first-round RT-PCR of the TCR CDR3. TCRdb reprocessed the multiplex PCR reads with MiXCR, giving one entry per CDR3 protein. The sample shows some 300,000 distinct CDR3 sequences, roughly 18% of them seen only once. Sequenced: blood. These receptors all come from a man aged 45-65 years with Graves' ophthalmopathy.

Only a few counts were recorded for this clonotype. The chain has TRBV19 and TRBJ2-2, with TRBD2 matching over 11 bases. J lost 5 bases, V lost 3 bases, and 5 bases had no gene match. CDR3 length: 16 amino acids. The germline V gene has CDR1 LNHDA and CDR2 SQIVND (reference sequence). CDR3 region: CASSIVWTSGTGELFF. In DNA, the CDR3 is TGTGCCAGTAGTATTGTCTGGACTAGCGGGACCGGGGAGCTGTTTTTT.

This clonotype has a count of ten or more. This chain links TRBV20-1 with TRBJ2-7; the match to TRBD2 covers 10 bases. CDR3 length equals 13 residues. V shed 3 bases and J 6 bases; nucleotides not matched to a gene: 5. From germline, CDR1 is DFQATT and CDR2 SNEGSKA (reference sequence). As DNA, the CDR3 is TGCAGTGCTAGCCGGAGCGGGAGGGCCGAGCAGTACTTC. Its protein product is CSASRSGRAEQYF.

V usage is TRBV9 and J usage is TRBJ2-5; 7 bases agree with TRBD1. This CDR3 comprises 16 residues. Germline values: CDR1 SGDLS, CDR2 YYNGEE. Trimming at V came to 2 bases and at J to 2 bases, leaving 9 bases not matched to a gene. In DNA, the CDR3 is TGTGCCAGCAGCGTGAGCCCCCAGGGGGAACAAGAGACCCAGTACTTC. It encodes CASSVSPQGEQETQYF. Full variable domain (outside the CDR3, taken from reference TRBV9 and TRBJ2-5): DSGVTQTPKHLITATGQRVTLRCSPRSGDLSVYWYQQSLDQGLQFLIQYYNGEERAKGNILERFSAQQFPDLHSELNLSSLELGDSALYFCASSVSPQGEQETQYFGPGTRLLVL.

This clonotype came up a few times. The chain has TRBV7-3 and TRBJ2-7; D call uncertain. Germline V gene data show CDR1 as SGHTA and CDR2 as FQGTGA. Trimming cost V 5 bases and J 5 bases, with 10 bases left between them. This CDR3 has 12 residues. CDR3 sequence: CASSPNPHEQYF. CDR3 sequence (DNA): TGTGCCAGCAGCCCCAATCCTCACGAGCAGTACTTC.

In regard to this clonotype: A read error may be the cause here, since a much bigger clone is one base away. The chain is built from TRBV20-1 and TRBJ1-2, with D unclear. CDR1 and CDR2 from the germline V gene are DFQATT and SNEGSKA (reference sequence). This CDR3 region has 11 residues. The CDR3 DNA sequence: TGCAGTGCTGCAGCTAACTATGGCCACACCTTC. This gives the protein CSAAANYGHTF.

The J gene is TRBJ1-1, the V gene TRBV5-1; no clear D gene. Trimming took off 5 bases at V and 8 bases at J, with 16 bases between the two ends. This CDR3 has 13 residues. Per germline, CDR1 SGHRS and CDR2 YFSETQ. The CDR3 loop reads CASRLSDAKEAFF. CDR3 nucleotides: TGCGCCAGCAGACTATCGGACGCTAAAGAAGCTTTCTTT.

Many counts were recorded for this clonotype. V and J are TRBV6-5 and TRBJ1-1; D gene uncertain. V was cut by 0 bases and J by 3 bases, with 5 bases left in between. The CDR3 is made up of 13 amino acids. Germline V lookup: CDR1 MNHEY, CDR2 SVGAGI. CDR3 loop: CASSYSRDTEAFF. CDR3 DNA sequence: TGTGCCAGCAGTTACTCTAGGGACACTGAAGCTTTCTTT.

At least ten counts were recorded for this clonotype. This chain joins TRBV5-1 and TRBJ2-3; unclear D gene. From germline, CDR1 is SGHRS and CDR2 YFSETQ. This CDR3 contains 15 residues. V was pared by 2 bases and J by 0 bases, with 10 bases between. CDR3 nucleotide sequence: TGCGCCAGCAGCTTCATCGGCTCTAGCACAGATACGCAGTATTTT. Its translation is CASSFIGSSTDTQYF.

This clonotype was detected ten times or more. Here the CDR3 reads CASSISGFSYEQYF. The CDR3 DNA reads TGTGCCAGTAGTATTTCAGGGTTCTCCTACGAGCAGTACTTC. The chain has TRBV19 and TRBJ2-7, with D possibly matching TRBD1 (5 bases). CDR1 and CDR2 from the germline V gene are LNHDA and SQIVND (reference sequence). Trimming took off 3 bases at V and 0 bases at J, with 9 bases between the two ends. The CDR3 has 14 amino acids.

Many counts were recorded for this clonotype. V is TRBV2 and J is TRBJ2-3; 9 bases are shared with TRBD2. V gave up 2 bases and J gave up 6 bases; unmatched junction bases: 6. CDR1 SNHLY and CDR2 FYNNEI come from the germline V gene. CDR3 length equals 15 residues. DNA of the CDR3: TGTGCCAGCAGTGAAAGGGCGGGAGGGCCGGATACGCAGTATTTT. This translates into CASSERAGGPDTQYF.

The J gene is TRBJ2-2, the V gene TRBV7-6, with D perhaps assigned TRBD1 or TRBD2 (5 bases each). CDR3 length: 15 residues. The germline V and J ends were trimmed by 4 bases and 3 bases, with 12 bases remaining between them. The germline V gene has CDR1 SGHVS and CDR2 FNYEAQ. CDR3 sequence reads: CASSSGTSDTGELFF. CDR3 nucleotide sequence: TGTGCCAGCAGCTCCGGGACCTCGGACACCGGGGAGCTGTTTTTT.

This chain's CDR3 is CASSLGGGATINQPQHF. CDR3 DNA: TGTGCCAGCAGCCTCGGAGGCGGGGCGACGATCAATCAGCCCCAGCATTTT. The V call is TRBV7-2, the J call TRBJ1-5; maybe TRBD1 (5 bases). Trimming took 5 bases from V and 3 from J, leaving 20 bases between them. This CDR3 spans 17 amino acids. In germline, CDR1 is SGHTA, CDR2 FQGNSA.

This clonotype was picked up many times. The chain joins TRBV7-3 to TRBJ2-1; 8 bases align to TRBD2. CDR1 and CDR2 from the germline V gene are SGHTA and FQGTGA. Germline trimming cut 4 bases from V and 6 bases from J; bases unmatched to any gene: 2. The CDR3 has 13 residues. The CDR3, as DNA: TGTGCCAGCAGCTCCCGGGGGGGCAATGAGCAGTTCTTC. It yields the protein CASSSRGGNEQFF.

As regards this clonotype: This may stem from a read error, because a much larger clone lies one nucleotide away. V is TRBV7-9 and J is TRBJ2-2, with a possible D match to TRBD1 (6 bases). The CDR3 has 15 residues. Germline CDR1 and CDR2: SEHNR and FQNEAQ (reference sequence). This CDR3 reads CASSPRGQNTGEPFF. CDR3 bases: TGTGCCAGCAGCCCAAGAGGACAGAACACCGGGGAGCCGTTTTTT.

The J gene is TRBJ1-5, the V gene TRBV20-1; D possibly corresponds to TRBD1 (5 bases). V lost 6 bases to trimming and J lost 4 bases, with 10 bases between them. Germline values: CDR1 DFQATT, CDR2 SNEGSKA (reference sequence). This CDR3 comprises 12 residues. CDR3 coding DNA: TGCAGTGCCGGACACGGAAATCAGCCCCAGCATTTT. Translated: CSAGHGNQPQHF.

The count of this clonotype is one. The chain links TRBV9 to TRBJ1-3, with 8 bases that match TRBD1. The CDR3 is 15 amino acids. V dropped 3 bases and J dropped 4; count of bases not matched to a gene: 6. From germline, CDR1 is SGDLS and CDR2 YYNGEE. In DNA, the CDR3 is TGTGCCAGCAGCGACGCCGGGACAGGCGGAAACACCATATATTTT. Translating it yields CASSDAGTGGNTIYF. Complete variable domain (other parts from reference TRBV9 and TRBJ1-3): DSGVTQTPKHLITATGQRVTLRCSPRSGDLSVYWYQQSLDQGLQFLIQYYNGEERAKGNILERFSAQQFPDLHSELNLSSLELGDSALYFCASSDAGTGGNTIYFGEGSWLTVV.

Only a few counts were recorded for this clonotype. The CDR3 loop reads CASSPNRLAGSYNEQFF. Here the CDR3 DNA reads TGTGCCAGCAGCCCAAACCGACTAGCGGGCTCCTACAATGAGCAGTTCTTC. This sequence joins TRBV7-2 and TRBJ2-1; 10 bases are a match to TRBD2. CDR1 and CDR2 (germline): SGHTA, FQGNSA. Germline trimming cut 5 bases from V and 0 bases from J; bases unmatched to any gene: 7. This CDR3 comprises 17 residues.

The CDR3: CASSDRVGGNEQFF. In DNA form, the CDR3 reads TGCGCCAGCAGCGACAGGGTTGGTGGAAATGAGCAGTTCTTC. This sequence joins TRBV5-1 and TRBJ2-1, with 7 bases aligning to TRBD1. CDR1 and CDR2 from the germline V gene are SGHRS and YFSETQ. The V gene end was trimmed by 4 bases and the J gene end by 7 bases; junction bases not matched to a gene: 8. The CDR3 covers 14 residues.

This clonotype was observed many times. This chain uses TRBV3-1 with TRBJ2-5; a weak D match, TRBD2 (6 bases). CDR1 is LGHDT and CDR2 is YNNKEL in the germline V gene (reference sequence). The CDR3 length is 13 residues. V was trimmed by 0 bases and J by 4 bases, leaving 6 bases between them. The CDR3 DNA sequence: TGTGCCAGCAGCCAAGAACTAGCAGAGACCCAGTACTTC. Translation: CASSQELAETQYF.

This clonotype was seen repeatedly, ten times or more. The chain has TRBV20-1 and TRBJ2-7, with TRBD2 identical over 7 bases. Trimming took 5 bases from V and 5 from J; bases not matched to a gene: 15. From germline, CDR1 is DFQATT and CDR2 SNEGSKA (reference sequence). The CDR3 extends over 15 amino acids. The CDR3 loop is CSALTSPLRGDEQYF. The CDR3 nucleotides are TGCAGTGCTCTCACCAGTCCCCTACGGGGGGACGAGCAGTACTTC.

This clonotype was seen a handful of times. V gene TRBV15 combines with J gene TRBJ1-5, with D tentatively TRBD1 (6 bases). Deletions cut 5 bases from V and 9 bases from J, with 11 bases between. Germline V CDR1 and CDR2: LNHNV, YYDKDF (reference sequence). CDR3 length: 12 residues. The CDR3 region is CATSEGDWPQHF. In DNA, the CDR3 is TGTGCCACCAGCGAGGGGGACTGGCCCCAGCATTTT.

The rearrangement links TRBV18 to TRBJ2-2; D is possibly TRBD2 (6 bases). CDR3 length: 13 residues. Germline CDR1 is KGHSH and CDR2 is LQKENI. V lost 3 bases, J lost 4 bases, and 6 bases lay in between. The CDR3 nucleotides are TGTGCCAGCTCACCGACTAGCACCGGGGAGCTGTTTTTT. This translates into CASSPTSTGELFF. Using reference TRBV18 and TRBJ2-2 for the parts outside the CDR3, the full variable domain is NAGVMQNPRHLVRRRGQEARLRCSPMKGHSHVYWYRQLPEEGLKFMVYLQKENIIDESGMPKERFSAEFPKEGPSILRIQQVVRGDSAAYFCASSPTSTGELFFGEGSRLTVL.

This clonotype was seen a handful of times. The genes are TRBV15 and TRBJ1-5, with D tentatively TRBD1 (6 bases). Germline assignment: CDR1 LNHNV and CDR2 YYDKDF (reference sequence). The CDR3 totals 16 residues. V lost 5 bases to trimming and J lost 1 base, with 15 bases between them. The CDR3 nucleotides read TGTGCCACCAGCGCAGGGGCGGCCCAGAGCAATCAGCCCCAGCATTTT. Amino acid sequence: CATSAGAAQSNQPQHF.

This clonotype was seen a handful of times. The V and J genes are TRBV5-8 and TRBJ1-3; 7 nucleotides match TRBD1. The ends lost 0 bases at V and 3 bases at J; junction bases unmatched: 6. The CDR3 has 16 residues. From germline, CDR1 is SGHTS and CDR2 YDEGEE. CDR3 region: CASSLEARDSGNTIYF. The CDR3 DNA sequence: TGTGCCAGCAGCTTGGAGGCCAGGGACAGTGGAAACACCATATATTTT.

This chain joins TRBV28 and TRBJ2-7, with 8 bases fitting TRBD1. CDR1 is MDHEN, CDR2 SYDVKM, per germline. This CDR3 comprises 16 residues. V was clipped by 3 bases and J by 2 bases; unmatched bases: 9. CDR3 bases: TGTGCCAGCAGTTTTGAAGTACCGACAGGGGCCTACGAGCAGTACTTC. Protein sequence: CASSFEVPTGAYEQYF.

This clonotype was seen more than once but under ten times. The V and J genes are TRBV24-1 and TRBJ2-2; 7 bases are shared with TRBD1. Germline CDR1 reads KGHDR; CDR2 reads SFDVKD. The CDR3 spans 16 residues. V was clipped by 1 base and J by 7 bases; unmatched bases: 8. The CDR3 DNA is TGTGCCACCAGTGATTTCCCAGGGGGTCTTCACGGGGAGCTGTTTTTT. Residues: CATSDFPGGLHGELFF.

This clonotype came up a few times. This chain connects TRBV28 to TRBJ2-5; 13 nucleotides align to TRBD2. The CDR3 is 17 residues long. The J segment lost 4 bases and the V segment lost 5 bases, leaving 10 bases of the junction unmatched. Germline CDR1 reads MDHEN; CDR2 reads SYDVKM. The chain's CDR3 is CASSLLGLAGEGETQYF. The CDR3 DNA reads TGTGCCAGCAGTCTTCTAGGACTAGCGGGAGAGGGAGAGACCCAGTACTTC.